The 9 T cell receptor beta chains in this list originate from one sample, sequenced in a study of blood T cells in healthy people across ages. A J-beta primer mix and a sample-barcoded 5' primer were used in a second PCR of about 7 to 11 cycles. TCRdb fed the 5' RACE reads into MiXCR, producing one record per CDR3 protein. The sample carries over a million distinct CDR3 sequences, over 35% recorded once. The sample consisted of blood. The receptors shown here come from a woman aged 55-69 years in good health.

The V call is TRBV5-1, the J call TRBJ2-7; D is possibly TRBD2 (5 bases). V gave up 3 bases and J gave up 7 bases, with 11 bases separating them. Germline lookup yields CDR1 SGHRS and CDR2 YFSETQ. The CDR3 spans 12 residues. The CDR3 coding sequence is TGCGCCAGCAGCTCACGGCGGGCGGAGCAGTACTTC. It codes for CASSSRRAEQYF. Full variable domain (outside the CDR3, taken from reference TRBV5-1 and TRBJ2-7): KAGVTQTPRYLIKTRGQQVTLSCSPISGHRSVSWYQQTPGQGLQFLFEYFSETQRNKGNFPGRFSGRQFSNSRSEMNVSTLELGDSALYLCASSSRRAEQYFGPGTRLTVT.

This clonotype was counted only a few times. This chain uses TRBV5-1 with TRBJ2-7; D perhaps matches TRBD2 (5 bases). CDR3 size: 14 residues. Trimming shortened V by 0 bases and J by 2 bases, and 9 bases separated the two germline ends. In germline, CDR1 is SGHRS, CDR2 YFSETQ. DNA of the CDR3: TGCGCCAGCAGCTTGGCCCGGCGGGCCTACGAGCAGTACTTC. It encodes CASSLARRAYEQYF.

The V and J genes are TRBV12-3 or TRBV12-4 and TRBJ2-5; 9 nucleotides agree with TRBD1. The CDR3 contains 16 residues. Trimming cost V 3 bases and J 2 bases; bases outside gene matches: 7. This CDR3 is CASSLYRGLPQETQYF. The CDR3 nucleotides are TGTGCCAGCAGTTTGTACAGGGGGCTCCCTCAAGAGACCCAGTACTTC.

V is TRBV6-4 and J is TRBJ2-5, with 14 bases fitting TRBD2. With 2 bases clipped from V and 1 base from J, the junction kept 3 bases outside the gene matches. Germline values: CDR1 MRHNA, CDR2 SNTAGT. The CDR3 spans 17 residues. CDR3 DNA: TGTGCCAGCAGTGACCGGACTAGCGGGAGGTTCCAAGAGACCCAGTACTTC. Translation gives CASSDRTSGRFQETQYF.

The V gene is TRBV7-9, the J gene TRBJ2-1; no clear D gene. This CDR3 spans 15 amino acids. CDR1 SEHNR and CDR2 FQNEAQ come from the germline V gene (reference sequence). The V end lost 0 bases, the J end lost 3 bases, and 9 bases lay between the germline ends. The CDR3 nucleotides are TGTGCCAGCAGCTTAGCGAGTCGGGTCTACAATGAGCAGTTCTTC. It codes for CASSLASRVYNEQFF.

CDR3 in amino acids: CASSGKRTGPYEQYF. For the CDR3, the DNA is TGTGCCAGCAGCGGAAAAAGGACAGGGCCCTACGAGCAGTACTTC. The chain employs TRBV7-8 and TRBJ2-7; 8 bases line up with TRBD1. Germline V gene lookup returns CDR1 SGHVS and CDR2 FQNEAQ. V gave up 5 bases and J gave up 2 bases; unmatched junction bases: 8. This CDR3 comprises 15 residues.

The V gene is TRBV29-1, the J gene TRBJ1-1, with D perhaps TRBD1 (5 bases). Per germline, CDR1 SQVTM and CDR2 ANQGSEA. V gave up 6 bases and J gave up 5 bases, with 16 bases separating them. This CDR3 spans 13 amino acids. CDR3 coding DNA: TGCAGCGTAACAGGCCCCGGACGGACTGAAGCTTTCTTT. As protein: CSVTGPGRTEAFF.

Here the CDR3 DNA reads TGCGCCAGCAGCTTGGTTGACGGGGGCTCCTACAATGAGCAGTTCTTC. This codes for CASSLVDGGSYNEQFF. The chain employs TRBV5-1 and TRBJ2-1; perhaps TRBD2 as D (6 bases). With 0 bases removed from V and 0 bases from J, the gap between germline ends came to 10 bases. The CDR3 has 16 residues. Germline CDR1 reads SGHRS; CDR2 reads YFSETQ.

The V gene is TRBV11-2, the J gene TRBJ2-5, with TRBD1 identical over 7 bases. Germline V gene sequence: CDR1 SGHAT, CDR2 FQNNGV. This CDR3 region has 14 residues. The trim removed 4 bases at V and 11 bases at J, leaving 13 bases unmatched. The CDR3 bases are TGTGCCAGCAGCTCTCTACAGGGGTGGGTGGAGCAGTACTTC. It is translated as CASSSLQGWVEQYF.